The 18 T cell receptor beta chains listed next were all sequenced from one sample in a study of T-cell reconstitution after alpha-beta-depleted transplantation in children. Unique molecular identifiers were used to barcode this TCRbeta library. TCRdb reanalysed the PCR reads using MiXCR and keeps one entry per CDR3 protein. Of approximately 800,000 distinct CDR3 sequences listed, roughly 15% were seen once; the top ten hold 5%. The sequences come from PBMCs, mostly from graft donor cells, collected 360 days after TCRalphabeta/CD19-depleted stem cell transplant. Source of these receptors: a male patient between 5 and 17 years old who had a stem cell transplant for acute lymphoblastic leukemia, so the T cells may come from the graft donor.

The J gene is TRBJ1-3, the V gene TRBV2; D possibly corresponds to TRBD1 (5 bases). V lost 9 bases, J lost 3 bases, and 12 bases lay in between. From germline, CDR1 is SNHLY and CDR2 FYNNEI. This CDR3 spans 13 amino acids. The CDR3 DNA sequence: TGTGCCAGGCGGGGGACCAGTGGAAACACCATATATTTT. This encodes CARRGTSGNTIYF.

The CDR3 spells CASSGGTVPQETQYF. The CDR3 DNA follows: TGTGCCAGCAGCGGAGGGACAGTACCTCAAGAGACCCAGTACTTC. The rearrangement links TRBV9 to TRBJ2-5; 7 positions agree with TRBD1. The CDR3 extends over 15 amino acids. Germline CDR1 reads SGDLS; CDR2 reads YYNGEE. The trim removed 3 bases at V and 2 bases at J, leaving 7 bases unmatched.

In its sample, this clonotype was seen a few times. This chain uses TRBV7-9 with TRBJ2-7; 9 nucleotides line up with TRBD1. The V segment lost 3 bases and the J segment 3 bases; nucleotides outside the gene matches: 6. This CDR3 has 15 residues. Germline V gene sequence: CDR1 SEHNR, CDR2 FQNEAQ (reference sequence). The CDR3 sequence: CASSLSETGGYEQYF. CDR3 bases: TGTGCCAGCAGCTTGTCTGAGACAGGGGGCTACGAGCAGTACTTC.

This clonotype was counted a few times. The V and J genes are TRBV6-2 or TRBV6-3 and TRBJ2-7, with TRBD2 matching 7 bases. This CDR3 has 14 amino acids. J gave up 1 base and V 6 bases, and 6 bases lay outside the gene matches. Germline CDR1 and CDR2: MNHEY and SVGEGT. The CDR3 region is CASRSGTSSYEQYF. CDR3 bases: TGTGCCAGCAGAAGCGGGACGTCTTCCTACGAGCAGTACTTC.

The CDR3 is CSVRYRGSNQPQHF. The CDR3 coding sequence is TGCAGCGTGAGGTACAGGGGAAGCAATCAGCCCCAGCATTTT. The chain carries TRBV29-1 and TRBJ1-5; TRBD1 matches at 7 bases. The CDR3 consists of 14 residues. Germline CDR1 SQVTM, CDR2 ANQGSEA. The V gene end was trimmed by 6 bases and the J gene end by 1 base; junction bases not matched to a gene: 6.

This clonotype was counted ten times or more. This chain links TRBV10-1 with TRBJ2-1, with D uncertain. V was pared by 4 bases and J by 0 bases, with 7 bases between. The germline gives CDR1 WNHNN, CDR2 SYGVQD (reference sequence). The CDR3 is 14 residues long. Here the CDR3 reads CASSVGVSYNEQFF. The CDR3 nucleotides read TGCGCCAGCAGTGTCGGAGTCTCCTACAATGAGCAGTTCTTC.

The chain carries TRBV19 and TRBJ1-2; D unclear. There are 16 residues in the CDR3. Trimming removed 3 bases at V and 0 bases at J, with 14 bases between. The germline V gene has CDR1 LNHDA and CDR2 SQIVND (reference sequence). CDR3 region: CASSITWGPANYGYTF. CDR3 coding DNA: TGTGCCAGTAGTATTACTTGGGGTCCAGCTAACTATGGCTACACCTTC.

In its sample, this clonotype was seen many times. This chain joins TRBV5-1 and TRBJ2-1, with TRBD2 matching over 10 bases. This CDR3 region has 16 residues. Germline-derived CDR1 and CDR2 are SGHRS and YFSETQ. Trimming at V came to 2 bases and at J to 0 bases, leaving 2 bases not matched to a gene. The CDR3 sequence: CASSFRLAGSYNEQFF. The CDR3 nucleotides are TGCGCCAGCAGCTTTCGACTAGCGGGCTCCTACAATGAGCAGTTCTTC.

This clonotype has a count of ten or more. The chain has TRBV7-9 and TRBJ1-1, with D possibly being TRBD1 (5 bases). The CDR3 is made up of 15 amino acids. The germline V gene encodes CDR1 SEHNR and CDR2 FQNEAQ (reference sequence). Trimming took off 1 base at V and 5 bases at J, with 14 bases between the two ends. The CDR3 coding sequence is TGTGCCAGCAGCTTAGGGCAGGGCGCTGAAACTGAAGCTTTCTTT. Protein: CASSLGQGAETEAFF.

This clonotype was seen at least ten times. CDR3 amino acids: CASSQPSTDTQYF. CDR3 bases: TGTGCCAGCAGCCAACCTAGCACAGATACGCAGTATTTT. The J gene is TRBJ2-3, the V gene TRBV3-1; no firm D call. V lost 2 bases and J 0 bases, leaving 3 bases between the germline ends. The length of the CDR3 is 13 residues. Germline-derived CDR1 and CDR2 are LGHDT and YNNKEL (reference sequence).

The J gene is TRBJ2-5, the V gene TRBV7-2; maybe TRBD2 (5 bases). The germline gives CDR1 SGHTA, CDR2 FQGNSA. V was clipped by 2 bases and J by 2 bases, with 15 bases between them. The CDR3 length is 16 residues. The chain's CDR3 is CASSLSRSGGQETQYF. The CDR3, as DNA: TGTGCCAGCAGCTTAAGTCGCTCCGGCGGGCAAGAGACCCAGTACTTC.

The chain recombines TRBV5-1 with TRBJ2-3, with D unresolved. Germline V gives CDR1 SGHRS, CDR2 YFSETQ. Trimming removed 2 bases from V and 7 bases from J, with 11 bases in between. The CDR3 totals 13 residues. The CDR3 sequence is CASSFFDKHTQYF. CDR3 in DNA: TGCGCCAGCAGCTTTTTCGACAAGCATACGCAGTATTTT.

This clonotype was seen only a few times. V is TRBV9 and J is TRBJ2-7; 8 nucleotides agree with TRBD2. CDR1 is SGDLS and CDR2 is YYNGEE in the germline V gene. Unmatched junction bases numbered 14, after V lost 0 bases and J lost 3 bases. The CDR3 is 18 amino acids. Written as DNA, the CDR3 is TGTGCCAGCAGCGTAGGACTGGGACCGGGACTAGGCCTCTACGAGCAGTACTTC. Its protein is CASSVGLGPGLGLYEQYF. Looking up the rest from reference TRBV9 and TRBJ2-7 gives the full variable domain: DSGVTQTPKHLITATGQRVTLRCSPRSGDLSVYWYQQSLDQGLQFLIQYYNGEERAKGNILERFSAQQFPDLHSELNLSSLELGDSALYFCASSVGLGPGLGLYEQYFGPGTRLTVT.

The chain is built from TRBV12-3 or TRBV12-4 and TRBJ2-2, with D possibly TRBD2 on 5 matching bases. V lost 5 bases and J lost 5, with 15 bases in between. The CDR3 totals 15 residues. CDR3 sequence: CASSPRGQNTGELFF. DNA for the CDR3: TGTGCCAGCAGTCCACGGGGTCAAAATACCGGGGAGCTGTTTTTT.

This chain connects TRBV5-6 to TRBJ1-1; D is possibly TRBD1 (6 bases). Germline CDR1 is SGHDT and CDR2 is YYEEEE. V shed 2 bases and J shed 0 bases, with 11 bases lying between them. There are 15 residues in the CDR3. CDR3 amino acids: CASSFAYRVNTEAFF. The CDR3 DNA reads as TGTGCCAGCAGCTTCGCCTACAGGGTGAACACTGAAGCTTTCTTT.

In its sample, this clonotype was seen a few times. CDR3 sequence (DNA): TGCGCCAGCCATATAGCGGGAGGGCCCAATGAGCAGTTCTTC. Translation: CASHIAGGPNEQFF. This chain connects TRBV5-1 to TRBJ2-1; 11 bases are a match to TRBD2. CDR1 is SGHRS, CDR2 YFSETQ, per germline. Trimming took 7 bases from V and 6 from J; bases not matched to a gene: 6. The CDR3 is made up of 14 amino acids. The full variable domain, rest sourced from reference TRBV5-1 and TRBJ2-1, is KAGVTQTPRYLIKTRGQQVTLSCSPISGHRSVSWYQQTPGQGLQFLFEYFSETQRNKGNFPGRFSGRQFSNSRSEMNVSTLELGDSALYLCASHIAGGPNEQFFGPGTRLTVL.

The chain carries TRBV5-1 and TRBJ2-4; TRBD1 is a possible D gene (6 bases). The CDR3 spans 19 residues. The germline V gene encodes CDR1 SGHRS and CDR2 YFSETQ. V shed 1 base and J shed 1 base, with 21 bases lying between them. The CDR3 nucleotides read TGCGCCAGCAGCTTGCGGGACACTCAGGCAGGGCTGGCCAAAAACATTCAGTACTTC. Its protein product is CASSLRDTQAGLAKNIQYF.

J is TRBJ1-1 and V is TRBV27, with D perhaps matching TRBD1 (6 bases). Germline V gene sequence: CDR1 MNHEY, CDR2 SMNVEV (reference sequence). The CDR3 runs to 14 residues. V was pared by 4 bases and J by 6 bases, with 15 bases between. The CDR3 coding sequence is TGTGCCAGCAGTTGGGGGACACCGGATTCTGAAGCTTTCTTT. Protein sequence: CASSWGTPDSEAFF.